This TCR beta chain was sequenced for a study of PD-1 blockade in mismatch repair-deficient tumors. Sequenced by immunoSEQ multiplex PCR; TCRdb stores in-frame clones only, minus some. This table holds roughly 25,000 clones, more than 80% found once. All patients were mismatch repair deficient, assessed by either PCR or immunohistochemistry. The germline CDR1 and CDR2 sequences are ENHRY and SYGVKD. The CDR3 is 18 residues long. Germline trimming cut 7 bases from V and 0 bases from J; bases unmatched to any gene: 12. The clonotype comes from an adult with mismatch repair-deficient cancer. The chain combines TRBV10-3 with TRBJ2-3; 11 bases agree with TRBD2. This specimen consisted of peripheral blood, obtained 12 weeks after starting pembrolizumab. CDR3 in amino acids: CAIKRGLAAGASTDTQYF. As DNA, the CDR3 is TGTGCCATCAAGAGGGGACTAGCGGCCGGGGCTAGCACAGATACGCAGTATTTT.